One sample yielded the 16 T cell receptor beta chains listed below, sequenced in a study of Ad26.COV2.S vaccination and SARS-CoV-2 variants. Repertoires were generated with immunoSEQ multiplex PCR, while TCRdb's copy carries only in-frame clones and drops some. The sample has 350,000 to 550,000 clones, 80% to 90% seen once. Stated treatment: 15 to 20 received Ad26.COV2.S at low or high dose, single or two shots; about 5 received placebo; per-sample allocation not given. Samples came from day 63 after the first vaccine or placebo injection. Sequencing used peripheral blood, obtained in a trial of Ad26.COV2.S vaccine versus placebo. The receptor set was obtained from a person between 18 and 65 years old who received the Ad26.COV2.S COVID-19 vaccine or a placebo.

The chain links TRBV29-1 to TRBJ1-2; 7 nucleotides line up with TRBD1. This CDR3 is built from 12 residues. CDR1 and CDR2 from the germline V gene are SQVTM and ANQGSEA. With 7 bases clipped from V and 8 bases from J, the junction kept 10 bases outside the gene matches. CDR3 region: CSARQGSIGYTF. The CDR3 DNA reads TGCAGCGCCCGACAGGGATCTATCGGCTACACCTTC.

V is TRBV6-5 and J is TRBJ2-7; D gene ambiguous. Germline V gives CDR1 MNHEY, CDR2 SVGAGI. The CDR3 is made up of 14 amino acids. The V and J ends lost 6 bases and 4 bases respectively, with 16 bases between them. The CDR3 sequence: CASSPPGRSYEQYV. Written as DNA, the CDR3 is TGTGCCAGCAGCCCCCCCGGAAGATCTTACGAGCAGTACGTC.

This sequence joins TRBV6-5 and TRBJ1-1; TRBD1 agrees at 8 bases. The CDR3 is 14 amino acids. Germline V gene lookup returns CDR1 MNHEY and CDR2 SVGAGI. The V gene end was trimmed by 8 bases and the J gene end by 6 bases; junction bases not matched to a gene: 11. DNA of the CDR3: TGTGCCAGCCAAGACAGGGGCGCCCTCTCTGAAGCTTTCTTT. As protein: CASQDRGALSEAFF.

The CDR3 region is CASSQGVPSDTQYF. CDR3 DNA sequence: TGTGCCAGCAGCCAAGGGGTGCCGTCGGATACGCAGTATTTT. The rearrangement links TRBV3-1 (or the pseudogene TRBV3-2) to TRBJ2-3; the D is unclear. Germline lookup yields CDR1 LGHDT and CDR2 YNNKEL (reference sequence). The CDR3 totals 14 residues. V was cut by 1 base and J by 6 bases, with 11 bases left in between.

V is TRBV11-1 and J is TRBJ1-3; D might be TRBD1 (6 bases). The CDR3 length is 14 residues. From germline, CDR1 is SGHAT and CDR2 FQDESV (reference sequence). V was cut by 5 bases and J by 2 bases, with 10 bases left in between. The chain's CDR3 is CASSPNRAGNTIYF. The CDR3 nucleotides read TGTGCCAGCAGCCCAAACAGGGCTGGAAACACCATATATTTT.

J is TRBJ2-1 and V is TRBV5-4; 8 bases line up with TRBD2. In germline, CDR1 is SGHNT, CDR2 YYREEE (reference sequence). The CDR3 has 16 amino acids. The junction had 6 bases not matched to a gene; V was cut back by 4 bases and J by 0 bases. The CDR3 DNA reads TGTGCCAGCAGCATAGCGGGACTAGGCTCCTACAATGAGCAGTTCTTC. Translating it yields CASSIAGLGSYNEQFF.

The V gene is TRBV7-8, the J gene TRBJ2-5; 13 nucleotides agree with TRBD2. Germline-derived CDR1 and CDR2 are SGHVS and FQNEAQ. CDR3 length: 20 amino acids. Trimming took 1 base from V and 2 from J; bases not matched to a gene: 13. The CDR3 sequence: CASSLVSRTSGSSFQETQYF. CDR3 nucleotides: TGTGCCAGCAGCTTAGTTTCACGGACTAGCGGGAGTTCCTTTCAAGAGACCCAGTACTTC.

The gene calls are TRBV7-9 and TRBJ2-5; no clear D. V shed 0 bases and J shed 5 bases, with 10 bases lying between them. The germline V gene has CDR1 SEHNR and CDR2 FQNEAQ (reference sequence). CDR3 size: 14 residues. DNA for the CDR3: TGTGCCAGCAGCTTAGCCGACGGGTCGGAGACCCAGTACTTC. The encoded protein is CASSLADGSETQYF.

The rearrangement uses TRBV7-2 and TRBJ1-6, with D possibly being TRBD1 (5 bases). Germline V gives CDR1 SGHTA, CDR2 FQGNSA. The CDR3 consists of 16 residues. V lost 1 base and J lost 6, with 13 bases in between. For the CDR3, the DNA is TGTGCCAGCAGCTTAGTGGGGGGGGTCCCTAATTCACCCCTCCACTTT. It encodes CASSLVGGVPNSPLHF. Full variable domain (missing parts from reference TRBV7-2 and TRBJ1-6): GAGVSQSPSNKVTEKGKDVELRCDPISGHTALYWYRQSLGQGLEFLIYFQGNSAPDKSGLPSDRFSAERTGGSVSTLTIQRTQQEDSAVYLCASSLVGGVPNSPLHFGNGTRLTVT.

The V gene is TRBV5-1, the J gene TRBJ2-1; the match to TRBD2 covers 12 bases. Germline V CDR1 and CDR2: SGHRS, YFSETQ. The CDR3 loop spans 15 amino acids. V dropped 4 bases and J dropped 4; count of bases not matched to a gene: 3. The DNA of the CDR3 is TGCGCCAGCAGCACCGGACTAGCGGGATACAATGAGCAGTTCTTC. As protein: CASSTGLAGYNEQFF.

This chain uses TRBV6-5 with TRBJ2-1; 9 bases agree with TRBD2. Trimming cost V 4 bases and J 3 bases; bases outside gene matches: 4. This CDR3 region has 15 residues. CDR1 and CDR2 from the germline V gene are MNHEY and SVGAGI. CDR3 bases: TGTGCCAGCAGTTTGGCTAGCGGGAACTACAATGAGCAGTTCTTC. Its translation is CASSLASGNYNEQFF.

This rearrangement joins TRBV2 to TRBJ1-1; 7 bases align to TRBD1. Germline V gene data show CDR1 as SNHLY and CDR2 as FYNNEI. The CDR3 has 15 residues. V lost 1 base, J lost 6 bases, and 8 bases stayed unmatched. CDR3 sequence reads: CASSEGPTGRSEAFF. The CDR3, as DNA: TGTGCCAGCAGTGAAGGCCCGACAGGGAGGTCTGAAGCTTTCTTT.

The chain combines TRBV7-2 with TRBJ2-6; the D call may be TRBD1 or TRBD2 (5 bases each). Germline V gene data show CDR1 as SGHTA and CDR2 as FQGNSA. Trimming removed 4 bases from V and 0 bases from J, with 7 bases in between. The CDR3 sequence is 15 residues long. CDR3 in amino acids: CASSWGSSGANVLTF. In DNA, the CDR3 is TGTGCCAGCAGCTGGGGGAGCTCTGGGGCCAACGTCCTGACTTTC.

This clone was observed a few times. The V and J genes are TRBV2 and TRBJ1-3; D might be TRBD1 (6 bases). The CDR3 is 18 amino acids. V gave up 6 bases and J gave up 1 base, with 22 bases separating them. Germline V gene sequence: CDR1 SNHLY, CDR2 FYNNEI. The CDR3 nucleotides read TGTGCCAGCAGCGAATCTCCGAGGACAGCGTTTTCTGGAAACACCATATATTTT. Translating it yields CASSESPRTAFSGNTIYF.

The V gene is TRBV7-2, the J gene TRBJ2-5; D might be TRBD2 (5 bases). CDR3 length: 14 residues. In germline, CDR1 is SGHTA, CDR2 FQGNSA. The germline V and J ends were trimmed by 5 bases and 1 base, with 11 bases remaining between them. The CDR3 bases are TGTGCCAGCAGCCCGCCGGGGTCCCAAGAGACCCAGTACTTC. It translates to CASSPPGSQETQYF. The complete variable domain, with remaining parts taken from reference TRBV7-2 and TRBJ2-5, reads GAGVSQSPSNKVTEKGKDVELRCDPISGHTALYWYRQSLGQGLEFLIYFQGNSAPDKSGLPSDRFSAERTGGSVSTLTIQRTQQEDSAVYLCASSPPGSQETQYFGPGTRLLVL.

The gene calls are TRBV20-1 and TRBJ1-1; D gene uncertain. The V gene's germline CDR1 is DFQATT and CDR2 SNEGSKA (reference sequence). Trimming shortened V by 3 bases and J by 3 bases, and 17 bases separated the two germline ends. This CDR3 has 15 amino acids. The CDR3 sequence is CSASSPPLSYTEAFF. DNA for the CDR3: TGCAGTGCTAGTTCTCCGCCCCTATCATACACTGAAGCTTTCTTT.